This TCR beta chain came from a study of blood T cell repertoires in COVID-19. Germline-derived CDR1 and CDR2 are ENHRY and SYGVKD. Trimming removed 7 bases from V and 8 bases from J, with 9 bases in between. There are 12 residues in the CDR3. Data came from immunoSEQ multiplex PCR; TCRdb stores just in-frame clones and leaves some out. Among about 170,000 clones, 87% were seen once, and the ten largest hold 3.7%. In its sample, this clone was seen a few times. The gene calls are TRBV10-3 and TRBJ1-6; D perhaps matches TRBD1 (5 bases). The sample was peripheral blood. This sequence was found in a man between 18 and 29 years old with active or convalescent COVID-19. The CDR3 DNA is TGTGCCATCACCGACAGCTATTCACCCCTCCACTTT. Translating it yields CAITDSYSPLHF.